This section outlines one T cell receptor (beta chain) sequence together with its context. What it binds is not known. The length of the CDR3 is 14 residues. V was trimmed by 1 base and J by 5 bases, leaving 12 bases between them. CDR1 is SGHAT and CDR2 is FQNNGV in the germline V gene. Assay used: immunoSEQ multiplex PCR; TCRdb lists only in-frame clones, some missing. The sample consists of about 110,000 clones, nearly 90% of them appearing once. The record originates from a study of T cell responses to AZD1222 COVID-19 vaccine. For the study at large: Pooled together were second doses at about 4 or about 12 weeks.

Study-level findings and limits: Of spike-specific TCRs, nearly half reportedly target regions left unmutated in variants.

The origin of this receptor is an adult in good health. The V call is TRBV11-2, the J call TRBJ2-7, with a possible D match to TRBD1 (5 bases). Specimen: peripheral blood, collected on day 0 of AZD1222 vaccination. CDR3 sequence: CASSLVPGWHEQYF. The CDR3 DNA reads TGTGCCAGCAGCTTAGTGCCAGGGTGGCACGAGCAGTACTTC. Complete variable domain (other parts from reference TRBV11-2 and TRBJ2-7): EAGVAQSPRYKIIEKRQSVAFWCNPISGHATLYWYQQILGQGPKLLIQFQNNGVVDDSQLPKDRFSAERLKGVDSTLKIQPAKLEDSAVYLCASSLVPGWHEQYFGPGTRLTVT.